These 22 T cell receptor beta chains were all obtained from the same sample, sequenced in a study of blood T cell repertoires in COVID-19 (dated by TCRdb to 2018 to 2020). Library generation was performed with the immunoSEQ multiplex PCR assay. In its TCRdb copy, this immuneACCESS table keeps in-frame sequences only and misses some clones. Where compared with another copy, unresolved V genes explain less than half of these, and the others have no known cause. The sample table lists under 300,000 clones, 88% of them with a count of one. The top ten clonotypes cover 3% of the sample. Sequenced sample: PBMCs or T cells enriched from blood (not recorded which). These receptors originate from a woman in her forties or fifties who had recovered from COVID-19.

The chain joins TRBV29-1 to TRBJ1-1, with 9 bases lining up with TRBD1. The trim removed 3 bases at V and 8 bases at J, leaving 7 bases unmatched. This CDR3 has 13 residues. In germline, CDR1 is SQVTM, CDR2 ANQGSEA. CDR3 in DNA: TGCAGCGTTGAGGCGGGACAGGGAATCGAAGCTTTCTTT. Translation: CSVEAGQGIEAFF.

The J gene is TRBJ2-3, the V gene TRBV7-2; 8 bases match TRBD1. With V trimmed by 5 bases and J by 6 bases, 10 bases remained unmatched. The CDR3 contains 15 residues. Germline V gene sequence: CDR1 SGHTA, CDR2 FQGNSA. Here the CDR3 DNA reads TGTGCCAGCAGCGGGAAACAGGGGGTGGTGGATACGCAGTATTTT. Its translation is CASSGKQGVVDTQYF.

The rearrangement links TRBV7-2 to TRBJ2-1; tentative D call: TRBD2 (7 bases). The V gene lost 5 bases and the J gene lost 0 bases, with 17 bases spanning the gap. The CDR3 consists of 17 residues. Germline V gene sequence: CDR1 SGHTA, CDR2 FQGNSA. The CDR3 nucleotides read TGTGCCAGCAGCCCCTATGGGGGGGCCGGCTCCTACAATGAGCAGTTCTTC. Translating gives CASSPYGGAGSYNEQFF.

V is TRBV5-1 and J is TRBJ1-1; TRBD1 matches at 7 bases. This CDR3 spans 17 amino acids. The ends lost 1 base at V and 5 bases at J; junction bases unmatched: 14. Germline V gives CDR1 SGHRS, CDR2 YFSETQ. CDR3 sequence (DNA): TGCGCCAGCAGCTTGAATCAATTCGGCAGGGGGGAGACTGAAGCTTTCTTT. Translation gives CASSLNQFGRGETEAFF.

The chain is built from TRBV7-2 and TRBJ1-3; D may be TRBD1 (5 bases). The germline V and J ends were trimmed by 4 bases and 5 bases, with 12 bases remaining between them. Germline V gene data show CDR1 as SGHTA and CDR2 as FQGNSA. The CDR3 is 14 residues long. This CDR3 is CASSSSGGRNTIYF. The CDR3 DNA reads as TGTGCCAGCAGCTCATCCGGGGGTAGAAACACCATATATTTT.

This CDR3 is CATSGTSVGTDTQYF. As DNA, the CDR3 is TGTGCCACCAGCGGGACTAGCGTAGGCACAGATACGCAGTATTTT. The rearrangement joins TRBV15 to TRBJ2-3; 10 bases fit TRBD2. There are 15 residues in the CDR3. CDR1 and CDR2 (germline): LNHNV, YYDKDF (reference sequence). With 5 bases clipped from V and 1 base from J, the junction kept 3 bases outside the gene matches.

The V and J genes are TRBV4-3 and TRBJ2-1, with 7 bases that match TRBD2. Germline loops: CDR1 LGHNA, CDR2 YSLEER. The CDR3 totals 15 residues. V dropped 1 base and J dropped 3; count of bases not matched to a gene: 3. The chain's CDR3 is CASSQGEGLYNEQFF. The CDR3 nucleotides read TGCGCCAGCAGCCAAGGGGAGGGCCTCTACAATGAGCAGTTCTTC.

This chain links TRBV14 with TRBJ2-3; TRBD2 is a possible D gene (6 bases). The CDR3 is made up of 15 amino acids. From germline, CDR1 is SGHDN and CDR2 FVKESK. V shed 4 bases and J shed 4 bases, with 15 bases lying between them. The CDR3 loop reads CASSPGGDFSDTQYF. The CDR3 nucleotides are TGTGCCAGCAGCCCAGGCGGGGATTTCTCAGATACGCAGTATTTT.

V gene TRBV28 combines with J gene TRBJ1-2; a weak D match, TRBD1 (5 bases). This CDR3 contains 11 residues. Trimming shortened V by 10 bases and J by 5 bases, and 11 bases separated the two germline ends. Germline V CDR1 and CDR2: MDHEN, SYDVKM. The chain's CDR3 is CATCRDYGYTF. The CDR3 DNA is TGTGCCACCTGCAGGGATTATGGCTACACCTTC.

The chain recombines TRBV6-2 or TRBV6-3 with TRBJ2-7, with TRBD2 matching 10 bases. Germline V lookup: CDR1 MNHEY, CDR2 SVGEGT. V lost 4 bases, J lost 2 bases, and 5 bases stayed unmatched. The CDR3 length is 15 residues. CDR3 sequence: CASSSIAGGAYEQYF. CDR3 DNA sequence: TGTGCCAGCAGTTCTATAGCGGGAGGAGCCTACGAGCAGTACTTC.

The chain links TRBV5-6 to TRBJ1-2, with TRBD1 as a possible D gene (5 bases). Germline V gives CDR1 SGHDT, CDR2 YYEEEE. This CDR3 region has 14 residues. V lost 4 bases, J lost 3 bases, and 13 bases lay in between. CDR3 in amino acids: CASSDPGRDYGYTF. DNA of the CDR3: TGTGCCAGCAGCGATCCAGGGAGGGACTATGGCTACACCTTC.

The chain carries TRBV20-1 and TRBJ2-7; 9 bases are a match to TRBD2. The junction had 9 bases not matched to a gene; V was cut back by 3 bases and J by 3 bases. Germline lookup yields CDR1 DFQATT and CDR2 SNEGSKA (reference sequence). The CDR3 has 15 amino acids. CDR3 nucleotides: TGCAGTGCTAGTGGTAGCGGGAGTGCGGGCTACGAGCAGTACTTC. This sequence encodes CSASGSGSAGYEQYF.

This CDR3 is CASSAGQGFSPLHF. Written as DNA, the CDR3 is TGTGCCAGTAGTGCTGGACAAGGGTTCTCACCCCTCCACTTT. The chain uses TRBV19 and TRBJ1-6, with D possibly matching TRBD1 (5 bases). This CDR3 contains 14 residues. The ends were cut back, 5 bases at V and 10 bases at J, with 15 bases in the middle. Germline loops: CDR1 LNHDA, CDR2 SQIVND (reference sequence).

The rearrangement links TRBV28 to TRBJ2-1; 10 bases match TRBD2. V lost 6 bases to trimming and J lost 4 bases; unmatched junction nucleotides: 21. CDR1 MDHEN and CDR2 SYDVKM come from the germline V gene. CDR3 length: 20 residues. The CDR3 reads CASSTAVPLAGVDKYNEQFF. The CDR3 DNA is TGTGCCAGCAGCACAGCAGTCCCTCTAGCGGGAGTCGACAAATACAATGAGCAGTTCTTC.

The rearrangement joins TRBV5-4 to TRBJ1-3; 9 bases line up with TRBD1. V shed 3 bases and J 7 bases; nucleotides not matched to a gene: 5. The CDR3 spans 14 residues. Germline V gene sequence: CDR1 SGHNT, CDR2 YYREEE (reference sequence). CDR3 nucleotide sequence: TGTGCCAGCAGCTCCGGGACAGGGCGGAACACCATATATTTT. It translates to CASSSGTGRNTIYF.

J is TRBJ2-5 and V is TRBV5-4; the match to TRBD2 covers 9 bases. With V trimmed by 7 bases and J by 4 bases, 5 bases remained unmatched. This CDR3 is 13 amino acids long. The germline CDR1 and CDR2 sequences are SGHNT and YYREEE (reference sequence). The CDR3 sequence is CASHSGRGETQYF. As DNA, the CDR3 is TGTGCCAGCCATAGCGGGAGAGGAGAGACCCAGTACTTC.

V usage is TRBV5-1 and J usage is TRBJ2-3, with D perhaps matching TRBD1 (6 bases). The length of the CDR3 is 14 residues. Germline V gives CDR1 SGHRS, CDR2 YFSETQ. Trimming removed 5 bases at V and 2 bases at J, with 12 bases between. The CDR3 nucleotides read TGCGCCAGCAGTTGGCAGGGGATCACAGATACGCAGTATTTT. Its protein product is CASSWQGITDTQYF.

The chain employs TRBV3-1 (or the pseudogene TRBV3-2) and TRBJ1-2; the D is unclear. The CDR3 totals 16 residues. Germline V gene data show CDR1 as LGHDT and CDR2 as YNNKEL (reference sequence). V lost 1 base to trimming and J lost 2 bases, with 14 bases between them. CDR3 DNA sequence: TGTGCCAGCAGCCAAGGTGACATCCCTCTAAACTATGGCTACACCTTC. Its translation is CASSQGDIPLNYGYTF.

This rearrangement joins TRBV11-2 to TRBJ2-7, with D possibly matching TRBD2 (6 bases). V lost 9 bases and J 9 bases, leaving 21 bases between the germline ends. The length of the CDR3 is 13 residues. CDR1 is SGHAT and CDR2 is FQNNGV in the germline V gene. The CDR3 loop reads CASRPGGFVGQYF. DNA of the CDR3: TGTGCCAGTCGACCTGGGGGGTTCGTTGGGCAGTACTTC.

This clone was picked up one time. This chain links TRBV7-2 with TRBJ1-4; 7 bases match TRBD1. CDR3 length: 15 amino acids. Trimming cost V 0 bases and J 6 bases; bases outside gene matches: 4. Germline values: CDR1 SGHTA, CDR2 FQGNSA. CDR3 sequence (DNA): TGTGCCAGCAGCTTAGCAATGACAGGGTATGAAAAACTGTTTTTT. Translated, it gives CASSLAMTGYEKLFF.

V gene TRBV25-1 combines with J gene TRBJ2-1; D gene uncertain. Trimming took off 3 bases at V and 6 bases at J, with 12 bases between the two ends. The germline gives CDR1 MGHDK, CDR2 SYGVNS. CDR3 length equals 14 residues. As DNA, the CDR3 is TGTGCCAGCAGTGAGCCGACCCTAGGCAATGAGCAGTTCTTC. It encodes CASSEPTLGNEQFF.

The chain is built from TRBV15 and TRBJ2-5; 10 bases agree with TRBD2. Germline values: CDR1 LNHNV, CDR2 YYDKDF (reference sequence). This CDR3 comprises 14 residues. J gave up 4 bases and V 2 bases, and 1 base lay outside the gene matches. The chain's CDR3 is CATSRRTSGETQYF. CDR3 DNA sequence: TGTGCCACCAGCAGACGGACTAGCGGAGAGACCCAGTACTTC.